The sequence of this T cell receptor beta chain was determined in a study of blood T cell repertoires in COVID-19. The germline V gene encodes CDR1 SGHRS and CDR2 YFSETQ. The CDR3 consists of 14 residues. Trimming left V 4 bases short and J 2 bases short, with 12 bases between. The repertoire was sequenced with immunoSEQ multiplex PCR; TCRdb's copy has only in-frame clones and lacks some. In the table there are 100,000 to 150,000 clones, approximately 81% of which are singletons. Sequenced: peripheral blood. The receptor comes from a man aged 60 to 75 with acute or convalescent COVID-19. V usage is TRBV5-1 and J usage is TRBJ2-5; weak D call: TRBD2 (5 bases). The CDR3 loop reads CASSVTPGQETQYF. The CDR3 nucleotides read TGCGCCAGCAGCGTCACCCCGGGGCAAGAGACCCAGTACTTC.